The 14 T cell receptor beta chains below all came from one sample that was sequenced in a study of T cell repertoires in cytomegalovirus infection. From the reads, TCRdb called clonotypes with MiXCR, one entry per CDR3 protein. Of approximately 400,000 distinct CDR3 sequences listed, approximately 30% are singletons. The sequenced sample was PBMCs. Receptors were obtained from a human donor in good health (CMV status not recorded). Some clones in this sample may be carry-over from other donors' samples.

This clonotype has ten or more counts. The chain couples TRBV7-2 to TRBJ1-3; TRBD1 matches at 7 bases. This CDR3 spans 15 amino acids. Germline V lookup: CDR1 SGHTA, CDR2 FQGNSA. The V segment lost 4 bases and the J segment 2 bases; nucleotides outside the gene matches: 5. The CDR3 nucleotides read TGTGCCAGCAGCTATTCCGGGACAGCTGGAAACACCATATATTTT. It codes for CASSYSGTAGNTIYF. The full variable domain, with the rest looked up from reference TRBV7-2 and TRBJ1-3, is GAGVSQSPSNKVTEKGKDVELRCDPISGHTALYWYRQSLGQGLEFLIYFQGNSAPDKSGLPSDRFSAERTGGSVSTLTIQRTQQEDSAVYLCASSYSGTAGNTIYFGEGSWLTVV.

As concerns this clonotype: A much larger clonotype is one base distant, so this may be a read error. V is TRBV7-2 and J is TRBJ2-1; the match to TRBD2 covers 9 bases. The CDR3 sequence is 14 residues long. Germline V gives CDR1 SGHTA, CDR2 FQGNSA. The CDR3 bases are TGTGCCAGCAGCATAGCGGGGGCAACCAATGAGCAGTTCTTC. Translating gives CASSIAGATNEQFF.

Worth noting for this clonotype: A much larger clone lies a single base off, so this may be a read error. The chain uses TRBV7-2 and TRBJ1-2; no reliable D call. This CDR3 is 15 amino acids long. The germline gives CDR1 SGHTA, CDR2 FQGNSA. As DNA, the CDR3 is TGTGCCAGCAGCCCGGGGAGAGGAACTAACTATGTCTACACCTTC. Encoded protein: CASSPGRGTNYVYTF. The whole variable domain, remainder taken from reference TRBV7-2 and TRBJ1-2, is GAGVSQSPSNKVTEKGKDVELRCDPISGHTALYWYRQSLGQGLEFLIYFQGNSAPDKSGLPSDRFSAERTGGSVSTLTIQRTQQEDSAVYLCASSPGRGTNYVYTFGSGTRLTVV.

The chain carries TRBV6-2 or TRBV6-3 and TRBJ2-7, with D tentatively TRBD1 (6 bases). V was clipped by 9 bases and J by 2 bases, with 11 bases between them. The CDR3 extends over 12 amino acids. Germline-derived CDR1 and CDR2 are MNHEY and SVGEGT. The chain's CDR3 is CASVGQTYEQYF. In DNA form, the CDR3 reads TGTGCCAGTGTCGGACAGACCTACGAGCAGTACTTC.

The chain has TRBV29-1 and TRBJ2-7, with D maybe TRBD2 (7 bases). Trimming left V 4 bases short and J 6 bases short, with 16 bases between. Germline CDR1 reads SQVTM; CDR2 reads ANQGSEA. The CDR3 is 13 residues long. CDR3: CSVVVGGAGEQYF. The CDR3 bases are TGCAGCGTTGTTGTAGGGGGGGCTGGCGAGCAGTACTTC.

This chain links TRBV4-1 with TRBJ2-1; D not certain. Germline V gene lookup returns CDR1 MGHRA and CDR2 YSYEKL. The CDR3 is 18 amino acids. Trimming took off 3 bases at V and 6 bases at J, with 24 bases between the two ends. CDR3 sequence (DNA): TGCGCCAGCAGCCATCTGATGAAGGGCCGTAGCTTCCCCAATGAGCAGTTCTTC. Translated, it gives CASSHLMKGRSFPNEQFF.

The V call is TRBV7-6, the J call TRBJ1-2; 9 bases match TRBD1. CDR1 SGHVS and CDR2 FNYEAQ come from the germline V gene. J was trimmed by 10 bases and V by 5 bases; bases with no gene match: 11. This CDR3 has 14 residues. Here the CDR3 reads CASSRPGTGNVYTF. The CDR3 DNA sequence: TGTGCCAGCAGCCGACCCGGGACAGGGAATGTCTACACCTTC.

This clonotype has ten or more counts. The V call is TRBV7-6, the J call TRBJ1-1; unclear D gene. CDR1 SGHVS and CDR2 FNYEAQ come from the germline V gene. The CDR3 is 14 residues long. V was cut by 1 base and J by 1 base, with 7 bases left in between. The DNA of the CDR3 is TGTGCCAGCAGCTTAGGACAACAGAACACTGAAGCTTTCTTT. Amino acid sequence: CASSLGQQNTEAFF.

The table lists this clonotype with a few counts. The chain carries TRBV6-6 and TRBJ1-4; D remains ambiguous. CDR1 MNHNY and CDR2 SVGAGI come from the germline V gene (reference sequence). V gave up 0 bases and J gave up 0 bases, with 11 bases separating them. The CDR3 consists of 17 residues. CDR3 loop: CASSYSVVSATNEKLFF. CDR3 coding DNA: TGTGCCAGCAGTTACTCGGTCGTGTCTGCAACTAATGAAAAACTGTTTTTT.

This clonotype has only a few counts. The CDR3 region has the DNA TGTGCCAGCAGGGGAAATGGCTACACCTTC. Its translation is CASRGNGYTF. The rearrangement uses TRBV2 and TRBJ1-2; the D is unclear. The CDR3 sequence is 10 residues long. The V and J ends lost 6 bases and 6 bases respectively, with 5 bases between them. Germline V gives CDR1 SNHLY, CDR2 FYNNEI.

There are a few counts of this clonotype. The rearrangement joins TRBV6-1 to TRBJ2-2; unclear D gene. Germline CDR1 MNHNS, CDR2 SASEGT. This CDR3 comprises 16 residues. The V end was cut by 6 bases, the J end by 7 bases, with 21 bases between. The CDR3 nucleotides are TGTGCCAGCAGCGTCGGGTCGTTCCGAAGGGTCGGGGAGCTGTTTTTT. Translation: CASSVGSFRRVGELFF.

This clonotype was seen a few times. The chain carries TRBV19 and TRBJ1-5; D gene unclear. Trimming removed 6 bases from V and 2 bases from J, with 5 bases in between. The CDR3 length is 12 residues. Germline lookup yields CDR1 LNHDA and CDR2 SQIVND (reference sequence). The CDR3 nucleotides are TGTGCCAGTAGGCTAGGCAATCAGCCCCAGCATTTT. Translating gives CASRLGNQPQHF.

The chain joins TRBV15 to TRBJ2-1; unclear D gene. Germline V gene data show CDR1 as LNHNV and CDR2 as YYDKDF (reference sequence). The CDR3 runs to 14 residues. V lost 1 base to trimming and J lost 6 bases, with 10 bases between them. CDR3 sequence reads: CATSRVGQINEQFF. DNA for the CDR3: TGTGCCACCAGCAGAGTCGGGCAGATCAATGAGCAGTTCTTC.

This rearrangement joins TRBV11-2 to TRBJ2-7, with 7 bases aligning to TRBD2. The CDR3 has 15 residues. Germline V gene lookup returns CDR1 SGHAT and CDR2 FQNNGV. Trimming at V came to 5 bases and at J to 2 bases, leaving 9 bases not matched to a gene. DNA of the CDR3: TGTGCCAGCAGCCCCCGTGGGACTACCGCCTACGAGCAGTACTTC. This sequence encodes CASSPRGTTAYEQYF.